These 9 T cell receptor beta chains came from one sample sequenced in a study of monozygotic twins with inflammatory bowel disease. Using the 5' RACE reads, TCRdb records one entry per CDR3 protein without DNA. Recorded for this sample: under 200,000 distinct CDR3 sequences. Sequencing was done on a sample of blood. The origin of the receptors is a human donor with ulcerative colitis or Crohn's disease, or a healthy co-twin of an affected twin (not recorded which).

The V and J genes are TRBV19 and TRBJ2-7; no DNA is available, so the TRBD2 call from TCRdb remains unchecked. Germline values: CDR1 LNHDA, CDR2 SQIVND (reference sequence). The CDR3 has 16 amino acids. This CDR3 is CASSSQRLAGAYEQYF.

V is TRBV6-1 and J is TRBJ1-3; TCRdb's D gene call, TRBD1, goes unchecked for lack of DNA. CDR3 length equals 15 residues. Germline CDR1 MNHNS, CDR2 SASEGT. CDR3 sequence reads: CASSTHDRAGNTIYF.

This CDR3 reads CAINDRPQETQYF. The V call is TRBV10-3, the J call TRBJ2-5; TCRdb proposes TRBD1, but this gene call is untestable without DNA. This CDR3 is built from 13 residues. Germline V CDR1 and CDR2: ENHRY, SYGVKD.

The V call is TRBV5-1, the J call TRBJ2-5; TCRdb's D call of TRBD2 is untestable without DNA. Germline assignment: CDR1 SGHRS and CDR2 YFSETQ. The CDR3 contains 15 residues. The chain's CDR3 is CASSFSSGSGETQYF. Filled out from reference TRBV5-1 and TRBJ2-5, the complete variable domain reads KAGVTQTPRYLIKTRGQQVTLSCSPISGHRSVSWYQQTPGQGLQFLFEYFSETQRNKGNFPGRFSGRQFSNSRSEMNVSTLELGDSALYLCASSFSSGSGETQYFGPGTRLLVL.

The chain carries TRBV5-4 and TRBJ2-6; the D call of TRBD1 rests on TCRdb alone, since no DNA is present to check it. The CDR3 length is 15 residues. Germline V gene data show CDR1 as SGHNT and CDR2 as YYREEE (reference sequence). CDR3 in amino acids: CASSGDRAGANVLTF.

This chain links TRBV28 with TRBJ2-2. This CDR3 has 14 residues. Germline V gives CDR1 MDHEN, CDR2 SYDVKM. This chain's CDR3 is CASSLGWDTGELFF.

The chain has TRBV7-6 and TRBJ2-5; the D gene TCRdb calls, TRBD2, cannot be checked with no DNA. Germline V gene lookup returns CDR1 SGHVS and CDR2 FNYEAQ. This CDR3 is built from 14 residues. CDR3 residues: CASSPAVGLKTQYF.

V usage is TRBV6-5 and J usage is TRBJ1-5; TCRdb designates TRBD1, a call that cannot be tested without DNA. This CDR3 is built from 17 residues. Germline CDR1 and CDR2: MNHEY and SVGAGI. This CDR3 is CASSYTPGDRANQPQHF.

The chain has TRBV28 and TRBJ2-1; TCRdb's D gene call, TRBD1, goes unchecked for lack of DNA. Germline V gives CDR1 MDHEN, CDR2 SYDVKM. CDR3 length: 13 residues. This chain's CDR3 is CASRRDTYNEQFF.